A single sample gave rise to the 27 T cell receptor beta chains below, sequenced in a study of T cell repertoires in cytomegalovirus infection. No antigen has been assigned to these receptors. TCRdb redid the calling of the reads with MiXCR, one entry per CDR3 protein. Of around 900,000 distinct CDR3 sequences listed, approximately 31% are singletons. Sample: cultured CD8+ T cells from PBMCs, taken from culture after CMV antigen stimulation. These receptors were collected from a human donor in good health (CMV status not recorded). Some clones in this sample may be carry-over from other donors' samples.

This rearrangement joins TRBV27 to TRBJ2-5; D is perhaps TRBD2 (6 bases). The V end lost 3 bases, the J end lost 7 bases, and 18 bases lay between the germline ends. CDR3 length equals 15 residues. Germline lookup yields CDR1 MNHEY and CDR2 SMNVEV (reference sequence). As DNA, the CDR3 is TGTGCCAGCAGTTTCCGACGGGGAGGTCGAGGGACCCAGTACTTC. Translating gives CASSFRRGGRGTQYF.

The chain links TRBV6-6 to TRBJ1-4; D perhaps matches TRBD1 (6 bases). The ends were cut back, 8 bases at V and 8 bases at J, with 18 bases in the middle. Germline assignment: CDR1 MNHNY and CDR2 SVGAGI (reference sequence). CDR3 length equals 14 residues. This CDR3 is CASSSLRGGEKLFF. The CDR3 DNA sequence: TGTGCCAGCTCCTCTTTGAGAGGGGGGGAAAAACTGTTTTTT.

The chain carries TRBV6-5 and TRBJ1-5, with D tentatively TRBD1 (6 bases). The V gene's germline CDR1 is MNHEY and CDR2 SVGAGI. The CDR3 runs to 15 residues. The V end lost 6 bases, the J end lost 11 bases, and 23 bases lay between the germline ends. CDR3 DNA sequence: TGTGCCAGCAGCCCAGGGGCCAGGGTCTTCTTAGCCCAGCATTTT. Protein product: CASSPGARVFLAQHF.

The rearrangement links TRBV6-6 to TRBJ2-7; 11 bases agree with TRBD2. The CDR3 totals 15 residues. Germline loops: CDR1 MNHNY, CDR2 SVGAGI (reference sequence). Trimming at V came to 6 bases and at J to 6 bases, leaving 10 bases not matched to a gene. The CDR3 is CASRSGLAGGSEQYF. CDR3 DNA sequence: TGTGCCAGCAGGTCAGGGCTAGCGGGGGGCTCCGAGCAGTACTTC.

The chain employs TRBV12-3 or TRBV12-4 and TRBJ1-1, with TRBD1 matching 9 bases. With V trimmed by 3 bases and J by 6 bases, 2 bases remained unmatched. This CDR3 region has 13 residues. CDR3 coding DNA: TGTGCCAGCAGTTTTACAGGGGGCCCTGAAGCTTTCTTT. Translating it yields CASSFTGGPEAFF.

V usage is TRBV6-7 and J usage is TRBJ2-7; 7 nucleotides align to TRBD1. TRBV6-7 is an ORF for which the function is uncertain. This CDR3 is built from 13 residues. The V and J ends lost 8 bases and 6 bases, in that order; junction bases with no gene match: 10. This CDR3 is CASPDRPSGEQYV. DNA of the CDR3: TGTGCCAGCCCGGACAGGCCTTCAGGCGAGCAGTACGTC.

At least ten counts were recorded for this clonotype. V is TRBV7-2 and J is TRBJ2-3, with D hard to call. Germline V gene lookup returns CDR1 SGHTA and CDR2 FQGNSA. V gave up 3 bases and J gave up 1 base, with 11 bases separating them. This CDR3 has 15 amino acids. Here the CDR3 DNA reads TGTGCCAGCAGCTTCCAAGAGGACCGCACAGATACGCAGTATTTT. Translation: CASSFQEDRTDTQYF.

The chain links TRBV5-4 to TRBJ1-2; D is unresolved. Germline values: CDR1 SGHNT, CDR2 YYREEE (reference sequence). The CDR3 spans 12 residues. Deletions cut 0 bases from V and 8 bases from J, with 8 bases between. The CDR3 loop reads CASSLGVQGYTF. For the CDR3, the DNA is TGTGCCAGCAGCTTGGGTGTTCAAGGCTACACCTTC.

The chain joins TRBV23-1 to TRBJ1-5; possible D gene TRBD1, 5 bases. TRBV23-1 is an ORF, and what it does is uncertain. V dropped 4 bases and J dropped 5 bases, with 12 bases sitting between them. The CDR3 totals 14 residues. The CDR3 bases are TGCGCCAGCAGTCGGAGACTGGGGGATCAGCCCCAGCATTTT. It encodes CASSRRLGDQPQHF.

The V gene is TRBV12-3 or TRBV12-4, the J gene TRBJ2-7; tentative D call: TRBD1 (5 bases). The CDR3 runs to 13 residues. V was shortened by 3 bases and J by 2 bases, with 8 bases between the two germline ends. The CDR3, as DNA: TGTGCCAGCAGTTTTCAGGGTCCCTACGAGCAGTACTTC. This gives the protein CASSFQGPYEQYF.

This chain joins TRBV2 and TRBJ2-5; the D is unclear. The CDR3 is 15 residues long. The V end was cut by 4 bases, the J end by 1 base, with 13 bases between. CDR1 is SNHLY, CDR2 FYNNEI, per germline. CDR3 nucleotides: TGTGCCAGCAGTGGGAACAAGAACTCCCAAGAGACCCAGTACTTC. Translating it yields CASSGNKNSQETQYF. The variable domain in full, with the rest retrieved from reference TRBV2 and TRBJ2-5, is EPEVTQTPSHQVTQMGQEVILRCVPISNHLYFYWYRQILGQKVEFLVSFYNNEISEKSEIFDDQFSVERPDGSNFTLKIRSTKLEDSAMYFCASSGNKNSQETQYFGPGTRLLVL.

This clonotype was counted a few times. The chain is built from TRBV5-4 and TRBJ1-2, with D possibly matching TRBD1 (6 bases). This CDR3 comprises 14 residues. Germline V gene sequence: CDR1 SGHNT, CDR2 YYREEE (reference sequence). Trimming left V 4 bases short and J 0 bases short, with 10 bases between. The CDR3 region is CASSPDSANYGYTF. Written as DNA, the CDR3 is TGTGCCAGCAGCCCGGACAGCGCTAACTATGGCTACACCTTC.

This clonotype came up a few times. The chain joins TRBV15 to TRBJ1-1, with D possibly matching TRBD1 (5 bases). This CDR3 has 14 residues. Trimming took off 5 bases at V and 5 bases at J, with 15 bases between the two ends. Per germline, CDR1 LNHNV and CDR2 YYDKDF (reference sequence). This chain's CDR3 is CATSWIRDLTEAFF. CDR3 bases: TGTGCCACCAGCTGGATCAGGGATTTGACTGAAGCTTTCTTT.

Regarding this clonotype: Germline is not matched at one junction end, which may reflect a read error. The genes are TRBV7-9 and TRBJ1-2, with 7 bases lining up with TRBD1. CDR1 and CDR2 (germline): SEHNR, FQNEAQ (reference sequence). The CDR3 is made up of 14 amino acids. CDR3 DNA sequence: TGTGTCAGCAGCGTTGACAGGGATGCCCTTGGCTACACCTTC. This encodes CVSSVDRDALGYTF.

This chain links TRBV12-3 or TRBV12-4 with TRBJ2-3; 9 bases are a match to TRBD2. V shed 4 bases and J 1 base; nucleotides not matched to a gene: 18. The CDR3 spans 20 residues. This chain's CDR3 is CASSSQGAGGPPYGTDTQYF. CDR3 bases: TGTGCCAGCAGTTCCCAGGGTGCGGGGGGGCCTCCTTACGGCACAGATACGCAGTATTTT.

This chain joins TRBV28 and TRBJ2-2, with D hard to call. This CDR3 spans 14 amino acids. The ends were cut back, 2 bases at V and 4 bases at J, with 8 bases in the middle. Germline lookup yields CDR1 MDHEN and CDR2 SYDVKM. The CDR3 protein is CASSLQDITGELFF. As DNA, the CDR3 is TGTGCCAGCAGTTTACAAGACATCACCGGGGAGCTGTTTTTT.

The sample holds a few counts of this clonotype. The V gene is TRBV6-1, the J gene TRBJ2-1; no clear D gene. CDR3 length: 15 residues. With 5 bases removed from V and 3 bases from J, the gap between germline ends came to 14 bases. In germline, CDR1 is MNHNS, CDR2 SASEGT. The CDR3 DNA reads TGTGCCAGCAGTTCGGGCCCCAACGACTACAATGAGCAGTTCTTC. Translation gives CASSSGPNDYNEQFF.

This clonotype has just a few counts. The CDR3 DNA is TGTGCCAGCAGTGGAGCGGGGGGGCCGGAGGAGACCCAGTACTTC. Its translation: CASSGAGGPEETQYF. The chain employs TRBV28 and TRBJ2-5; TRBD2 aligns across 10 bases. In germline, CDR1 is MDHEN, CDR2 SYDVKM. The CDR3 consists of 15 residues. V trimming: 5 bases; J trimming: 5 bases; junction bases outside the gene matches: 8. The entire variable domain, with the rest obtained from reference TRBV28 and TRBJ2-5, is as follows: DVKVTQSSRYLVKRTGEKVFLECVQDMDHENMFWYRQDPGLGLRLIYFSYDVKMKEKGDIPEGYSVSREKKERFSLILESASTNQTSMYLCASSGAGGPEETQYFGPGTRLLVL.

V gene TRBV6-5 combines with J gene TRBJ2-5; D is ambiguous. V was cut by 4 bases and J by 2 bases, with 17 bases left in between. The CDR3 runs 16 residues. CDR1 MNHEY and CDR2 SVGAGI come from the germline V gene. The CDR3 sequence: CASSSQAGILQETQYF. The CDR3, as DNA: TGTGCCAGCAGTTCCCAGGCAGGAATTCTACAAGAGACCCAGTACTTC.

This clonotype was recorded a few times. The V gene is TRBV5-1, the J gene TRBJ1-6; 7 bases map to TRBD1. Germline V CDR1 and CDR2: SGHRS, YFSETQ. The V segment lost 4 bases and the J segment 9 bases; nucleotides outside the gene matches: 19. CDR3 length equals 18 residues. CDR3 residues: CASSGSTGESSLFSPLHF. The CDR3 DNA reads as TGCGCCAGCAGCGGTTCTACAGGGGAATCGTCACTTTTTTCACCCCTCCACTTT.

V gene TRBV7-9 combines with J gene TRBJ2-3; maybe TRBD1 (6 bases). This CDR3 spans 17 amino acids. Per germline, CDR1 SEHNR and CDR2 FQNEAQ (reference sequence). Trimming took off 5 bases at V and 2 bases at J, with 20 bases between the two ends. The CDR3 reads CASSLPEAGVDTDTQYF. Written as DNA, the CDR3 is TGTGCCAGCAGCCTACCGGAGGCAGGGGTGGACACAGATACGCAGTATTTT.

This clonotype was picked up one time. The rearrangement uses TRBV4-3 and TRBJ1-1, with 8 bases matching TRBD1. The length of the CDR3 is 14 residues. The germline V gene encodes CDR1 LGHNA and CDR2 YSLEER. V gave up 0 bases and J gave up 5 bases; unmatched junction bases: 2. The CDR3 reads CASSQDTGGTEAFF. Here the CDR3 DNA reads TGCGCCAGCAGCCAAGATACAGGGGGTACTGAAGCTTTCTTT.

In its sample, this clonotype was seen a few times. The rearrangement uses TRBV28 and TRBJ1-1, with 8 positions matching TRBD1. CDR3 length: 16 amino acids. Unmatched junction bases numbered 6, after V lost 0 bases and J lost 3 bases. Germline V gives CDR1 MDHEN, CDR2 SYDVKM. CDR3 bases: TGTGCCAGCAGTTTATGGGCAGGGGGCGCGGACACTGAAGCTTTCTTT. It is translated as CASSLWAGGADTEAFF.

This clonotype was counted only a few times. The chain uses TRBV6-1 and TRBJ2-1; 10 nucleotides match TRBD1. CDR3 length: 23 residues. Unmatched junction bases numbered 26, after V lost 5 bases and J lost 1 base. CDR1 is MNHNS and CDR2 is SASEGT in the germline V gene. CDR3 residues: CASSPPGTGEHTGGAGSYNEQFF. Written as DNA, the CDR3 is TGTGCCAGCAGTCCCCCCGGGACAGGGGAACATACGGGGGGGGCCGGGTCCTACAATGAGCAGTTCTTC.

This clonotype has just a few counts. The chain recombines TRBV2 with TRBJ1-1, with D maybe TRBD1 (5 bases). The V gene's germline CDR1 is SNHLY and CDR2 FYNNEI. V lost 9 bases and J lost 1, with 12 bases in between. The CDR3 totals 13 residues. The CDR3, as DNA: TGTGCCAGAACCGGGACGAAGAACACTGAAGCTTTCTTT. It is translated as CARTGTKNTEAFF.

This clonotype has at least ten counts. V gene TRBV7-9 combines with J gene TRBJ1-1; D gene uncertain. The CDR3 runs 12 residues. Deletions cut 2 bases from V and 5 bases from J, with 6 bases between. The germline V gene has CDR1 SEHNR and CDR2 FQNEAQ (reference sequence). In DNA form, the CDR3 reads TGTGCCAGCAGCTTAACGGTAACTGAAGCTTTCTTT. Protein sequence: CASSLTVTEAFF.

This rearrangement joins TRBV6-2 or TRBV6-3 to TRBJ1-2; 7 nucleotides agree with TRBD1. The V gene's germline CDR1 is MNHEY and CDR2 SVGEGT. CDR3 length: 16 residues. V dropped 0 bases and J dropped 4; count of bases not matched to a gene: 8. The CDR3 DNA sequence: TGTGCCAGCAGTTACTCGAAGTCAGGGGGGTCCTATGGCTACACCTTC. Amino acids: CASSYSKSGGSYGYTF.